One and the same sample provided the 18 T cell receptor beta chains below, sequenced in a study of cytomegalovirus exposure and HLA in healthy donors. With 60 Vbeta and 13 Jbeta primers, the PCR was carried out. Profiling relied on immunoSEQ multiplex PCR, and the TCRdb table lists in-frame clones only, not all of them. The sample lists 150,000 to 200,000 clones, 70% to 90% occurring once. Sequencing was carried out using PBMCs. These receptors were collected from a woman in her thirties in good health and CMV-seronegative.

This clone was recorded once. The chain carries TRBV14 and TRBJ2-2, with D possibly being TRBD1 (5 bases). V dropped 4 bases and J dropped 0 bases, with 9 bases sitting between them. Germline CDR1 SGHDN, CDR2 FVKESK. The length of the CDR3 is 15 residues. The CDR3 DNA sequence: TGTGCCAGCAGCCCGGACAAAGCGAACACCGGGGAGCTGTTTTTT. This translates into CASSPDKANTGELFF.

The rearrangement links TRBV11-2 to TRBJ2-7; TRBD2 matches at 11 bases. The germline V gene encodes CDR1 SGHAT and CDR2 FQNNGV. The junction had 2 bases not matched to a gene; V was cut back by 5 bases and J by 5 bases. This CDR3 spans 13 amino acids. The CDR3 spells CASSLGLADEQYF. The CDR3 nucleotides are TGTGCCAGCAGCCTGGGACTAGCGGACGAGCAGTACTTC.

J is TRBJ1-4 and V is TRBV29-1; 10 nucleotides line up with TRBD1. With V trimmed by 2 bases and J by 8 bases, 5 bases remained unmatched. The germline V gene has CDR1 SQVTM and CDR2 ANQGSEA. The CDR3 totals 14 residues. CDR3 coding DNA: TGCAGCGTTGAATTGGGGGACAGGGGCGAAAAACTGTTTTTT. It is translated as CSVELGDRGEKLFF.

This clone was recorded only once. J is TRBJ2-4 and V is TRBV19; D perhaps matches TRBD1 (5 bases). Germline CDR1 is LNHDA and CDR2 is SQIVND (reference sequence). The CDR3 has 15 amino acids. V gave up 6 bases and J gave up 8 bases, with 20 bases separating them. The CDR3 spells CASSTKGQPQYIQYF. For the CDR3, the DNA is TGTGCCAGTAGCACAAAGGGGCAACCGCAATACATTCAGTACTTC.

This clone was counted between two and nine times. The chain joins TRBV11-2 to TRBJ2-7; 7 nucleotides line up with TRBD1. J was trimmed by 2 bases and V by 2 bases; bases with no gene match: 3. This CDR3 is built from 14 residues. The germline CDR1 and CDR2 sequences are SGHAT and FQNNGV. CDR3 sequence reads: CASSLHQGAYEQYF. CDR3 DNA: TGTGCCAGCAGCTTACATCAGGGGGCCTACGAGCAGTACTTC.

This chain connects TRBV30 to TRBJ1-1; maybe TRBD1 (5 bases). The length of the CDR3 is 13 residues. V lost 2 bases and J lost 3, with 10 bases in between. Looked up from germline, CDR1 is GTSNPN and CDR2 is SVGIG (reference sequence). CDR3 bases: TGTGCCTGGAGTCGCGGACATGACACTGAAGCTTTCTTT. Protein product: CAWSRGHDTEAFF.

The V call is TRBV9, the J call TRBJ1-1; weak D call: TRBD1 (5 bases). The germline V gene has CDR1 SGDLS and CDR2 YYNGEE. The V gene lost 0 bases and the J gene lost 1 base, with 10 bases spanning the gap. The CDR3 length is 15 residues. In DNA, the CDR3 is TGTGCCAGCAGCGTAGAGGGGAGGGAGAACACTGAAGCTTTCTTT. As protein: CASSVEGRENTEAFF.

This chain joins TRBV7-8 and TRBJ2-1, with unresolved D. Trimming removed 5 bases from V and 8 bases from J, with 19 bases in between. The CDR3 covers 15 residues. Germline values: CDR1 SGHVS, CDR2 FQNEAQ. The CDR3 DNA sequence: TGTGCCAGCAGCGTACTAAAACCGGTCCCCGATGAGCAGTTCTTC. As protein: CASSVLKPVPDEQFF. Combining the CDR3 with reference TRBV7-8 and TRBJ2-1 gives the whole variable domain GAGVSQSPRYKVAKRGQDVALRCDPISGHVSLFWYQQALGQGPEFLTYFQNEAQLDKSGLPSDRFFAERPEGSVSTLKIQRTQQEDSAVYLCASSVLKPVPDEQFFGPGTRLTVL.

This clone was seen just once. The chain has TRBV6-1 and TRBJ2-5, with 7 bases identical to TRBD1. The CDR3 is 13 amino acids. CDR1 and CDR2 (germline): MNHNS, SASEGT. Trimming at V came to 6 bases and at J to 4 bases, leaving 5 bases not matched to a gene. CDR3 loop: CASRDRQGETQYF. The CDR3 bases are TGTGCCAGCAGGGATAGACAGGGAGAGACCCAGTACTTC.

V usage is TRBV6-6 and J usage is TRBJ1-1; the D gene is possibly TRBD1 (6 bases). This CDR3 comprises 15 residues. V shed 5 bases and J shed 7 bases, with 20 bases lying between them. Germline V gene lookup returns CDR1 MNHNY and CDR2 SVGAGI (reference sequence). CDR3 residues: CASSKLRDIWGEAFF. In DNA, the CDR3 is TGTGCCAGCAGTAAACTCCGGGACATCTGGGGTGAAGCTTTCTTT.

To note about this clone: At the DNA level, this CDR3 is encoded by other sequences in the same sample as well. The chain has TRBV7-2 and TRBJ2-5; D unclear. Germline V CDR1 and CDR2: SGHTA, FQGNSA. This CDR3 comprises 12 residues. V was shortened by 3 bases and J by 4 bases, with 6 bases between the two germline ends. In nucleotides, the CDR3 is TGTGCCAGCAGCTTCTCGGGAGAGACCCAGTACTTC. Translation: CASSFSGETQYF.

This clone came up a few times. The chain uses TRBV4-3 and TRBJ2-2, with D unresolved. Germline values: CDR1 LGHNA, CDR2 YSLEER. V gave up 0 bases and J gave up 3 bases, with 5 bases separating them. The CDR3 is 14 amino acids. CDR3 in DNA: TGCGCCAGCAGCCAAGATGAGGACACCGGGGAGCTGTTTTTT. As protein: CASSQDEDTGELFF.

This sequence joins TRBV19 and TRBJ1-3; 7 positions match TRBD1. With V trimmed by 3 bases and J by 2 bases, 4 bases remained unmatched. Germline V CDR1 and CDR2: LNHDA, SQIVND (reference sequence). CDR3 size: 15 residues. The CDR3 sequence is CASSMGGTAGNTIYF. The DNA of the CDR3 is TGTGCCAGTAGTATGGGCGGGACAGCTGGAAACACCATATATTTT.

The genes are TRBV27 and TRBJ1-1, with no clear D. CDR3 length equals 13 residues. The V and J ends lost 1 base and 3 bases respectively, with 6 bases between them. Looked up from germline, CDR1 is MNHEY and CDR2 is SMNVEV (reference sequence). CDR3 residues: CASSLYRDTEAFF. As DNA, the CDR3 is TGTGCCAGCAGTTTATACCGGGACACTGAAGCTTTCTTT.

With respect to this clone: Mismatch with germline at one junction end may stem from a read error. The V and J genes are TRBV11-2 and TRBJ1-1; D gene uncertain. CDR1 and CDR2 from the germline V gene are SGHAT and FQNNGV. CDR3 length: 12 residues. The CDR3 loop reads CASSAQTRRCLF. In nucleotides, the CDR3 is TGTGCCAGCAGCGCGCAGACAAGGCGTTGCCTGTTT.

This chain connects TRBV30 to TRBJ2-4; the match to TRBD2 covers 12 bases. Per the germline V gene, CDR1 is GTSNPN and CDR2 is SVGIG (reference sequence). V was pared by 3 bases and J by 0 bases, with 6 bases of the junction left unmatched. The CDR3 consists of 17 residues. The CDR3: CAWRETSGSIAKNIQYF. DNA for the CDR3: TGTGCCTGGAGGGAGACTAGCGGGAGTATAGCCAAAAACATTCAGTACTTC.

This sequence joins TRBV7-9 and TRBJ2-7, with a tentative D call TRBD2 (5 bases). V lost 5 bases to trimming and J lost 4 bases, with 15 bases between them. Per the germline V gene, CDR1 is SEHNR and CDR2 is FQNEAQ (reference sequence). The CDR3 has 14 residues. CDR3 protein: CASSLHGIPYEQYF. The DNA for the CDR3 is TGTGCCAGCAGCCTACACGGGATCCCGTACGAGCAGTACTTC.

The chain recombines TRBV28 with TRBJ1-2, with 9 bases lining up with TRBD1. Per germline, CDR1 MDHEN and CDR2 SYDVKM. The V and J ends lost 5 bases and 8 bases, in that order; junction bases with no gene match: 9. The length of the CDR3 is 14 residues. CDR3 in DNA: TGTGCCAGCAGTACAGGGGGCGCCTCCTGGGGCTACACCTTC. This codes for CASSTGGASWGYTF.